This TCR beta chain came from a study of blood T cell repertoires in COVID-19. This CDR3 has 13 amino acids. Germline V gene sequence: CDR1 MNHEY, CDR2 SVGEGT. V lost 6 bases to trimming and J lost 8 bases; unmatched junction nucleotides: 4. Using immunoSEQ multiplex PCR, the repertoire was profiled, and TCRdb retains in-frame clones only, with some absent. This sample yields approximately 310,000 clones, of which roughly 87% are seen a single time; 1% belongs to the top ten. The source of this sequence is a man aged 50 to 59 with active or convalescent COVID-19. This rearrangement joins TRBV6-2 or TRBV6-3 to TRBJ2-1, with TRBD2 identical over 10 bases. Sequencing input: peripheral blood. CDR3 region: CASSLAGEDEQFF. CDR3 DNA: TGTGCCAGCAGCCTAGCGGGAGAAGATGAGCAGTTCTTC.